This T cell receptor beta chain originates from a study of shared clonotypes between healthy human individuals (dated by TCRdb to 2020 to 2021). For the wider study: Three men and a couple of women, aged 18 to 49 years, made up the cohort. To estimate repertoire size and how much clonotypes are shared between individuals, the study performed deep sequencing of blood TCR repertoires from a handful of healthy adults. To increase sequencing depth and limit assay-specific biases, different laboratories used diverse techniques to prepare libraries and sequence TCR repertoires. Between about 0.94 and 8.9 billion PBMCs per donor were obtained by leukapheresis. For each donor, three plates each were used for CD4 naive and CD4 memory, two plates were used for CD8 naive, and one plate was used for CD8 memory.

What the study reported, not specific to this receptor: Based on pairwise subsampling, the degree of clonotype sharing among donors was expected to be affected by sequencing depth. Incomplete sequencing was indicated by rarefaction of sorted-subset datasets, despite the large sequencing depth. Compared with non-shared clonotypes, the clonotypes found in all four sorted-subset donors had higher generation probabilities. Sampling was limited to blood, and TCR repertoires in tissue likely differ from TCR repertoires in blood. Sharing across a few donors was observed for about 4.8% of naive CD4, less than 4% of naive CD8, 2.3% of memory CD4, and around 0.4% of memory CD8 clonotypes. Naive subsets generally had larger estimated clonotype richness than memory subsets. The small number of donors limited the genetic and exposure-history diversity represented.

The donors were healthy, HIV-negative adults with no recently reported acute infections or vaccinations. All donors were Caucasian adults living in Nashville, Tennessee, USA. CD4+ T cells were enriched through magnetic negative selection, after which naive cells were positively selected on CD45RA and the remaining negative fraction served as the memory subset. Blood was collected by leukapheresis, and PBMCs were isolated by Ficoll-Histopaque density gradient centrifugation and then cryopreserved in liquid nitrogen vapor phase. Purity and quantity of every magnetically sorted T cell population were checked by analytical flow cytometry. Genomic DNA was isolated from every sorted fraction and measured by UV absorbance on a Nanodrop 2000c. Using the deep immunoSEQ assay, multiplex PCR amplified TCR CDR3 regions from genomic DNA. Genomic DNA extracted from each cell subset was distributed evenly over all wells of several immunoSEQ 96-well plates, and each plate served as one replicate. For sorted subsets, 200 ng of genomic DNA, equivalent to 25,000 to 35,000 T cell genomes, went into each replicate PCR. Purified libraries were measured with a Qubit 3.0 fluorometer, size-checked on a Bioanalyzer 2100, and measured again with the KAPA Library Quantification kit. Every immunoSEQ 96-well plate was sequenced on a dedicated single-read 150-cycle Illumina NextSeq 550 flow cell. In the source study's methods: The immunoSEQ output contained only junctional sequences without quality scores, so filtering could not match that applied to full-length reads. To assign V/J genes and CDR3, sequences were annotated against IMGT germline references using PyIR, a Python wrapper for IgBLAST v1.9. Reads were removed for weak V/J assignments (E-value above 1e-6), missing CDR3, stop codons, out-of-frame junctions, or ambiguous translated residues. V3J clonotypes were defined as sequences sharing the same inferred V gene, J gene, and CDR3 amino acid sequence. The percentage overlap between two repertoires was calculated by dividing the number of shared unique clonotypes by the size of the smaller repertoire. Repertoire richness was assessed with RTK rarefaction, the Chao1 estimator, and Recon v2.1 estimates of unobserved clonotypes. Generation probabilities were computed with OLGA for all TCRbeta clonotypes obtained by the gDNA method from a few donors. TCRdb stores this immuneACCESS table with in-frame sequences only. Part of the clones is absent; in the studies checked, under half of the shortfall reflects unresolved V genes, and no reason is known for the rest. The D gene and trimming were derived from the DNA, and the V and J assignments and clone size from that table. The sample records 2 million to 2.5 million clones, approximately 90% of which are singletons. The top ten clones comprise 0.37% of the sample.

Concerning this clone itself: Its specific antigen is unknown. No much larger clone exists at a distance of one base, and base qualities are not known.

The CDR3 goes from the cysteine to the phenylalanine over 14 residues. Only the CDR3 DNA stays, 42 bases, in frame from base 1. The junction shows trimming of 0 bases on V and 5 bases on J, plus 10 bases between the germline ends. CDR1 and CDR2 are read off the germline V gene as LGHNA and YSLEER. The sequence derives from a man between 18 and 29 years old in good health. Some clones in this sample may be carry-over from other donors' samples. Sequenced input: naive CD4+ T cells from PBMCs. This specimen's cell subset or site label, per the study, means: CD45RA+ positively selected. This chain is built from TRBV4-3 and TRBJ1-2; a confident D gene designation cannot be given. The DNA sequence is as follows: TGCGCCAGCAGCCAAGATTGGGCAGAATATGGCTACACCTTC. The translation is CASSQDWAEYGYTF.